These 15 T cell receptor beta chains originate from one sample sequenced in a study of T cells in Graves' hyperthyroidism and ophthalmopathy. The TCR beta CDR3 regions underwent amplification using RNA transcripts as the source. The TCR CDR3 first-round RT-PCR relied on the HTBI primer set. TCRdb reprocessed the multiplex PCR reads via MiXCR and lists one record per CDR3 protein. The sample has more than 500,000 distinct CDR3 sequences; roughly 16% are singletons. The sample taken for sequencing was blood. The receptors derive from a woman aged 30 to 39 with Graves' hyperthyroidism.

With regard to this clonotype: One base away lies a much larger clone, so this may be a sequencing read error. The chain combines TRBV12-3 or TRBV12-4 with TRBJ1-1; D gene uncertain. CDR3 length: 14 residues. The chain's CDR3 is CASSLRSQNTGAFF. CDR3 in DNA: TGTGCCAGCAGCTTAAGGAGTCAGAACACTGGAGCTTTCTTT.

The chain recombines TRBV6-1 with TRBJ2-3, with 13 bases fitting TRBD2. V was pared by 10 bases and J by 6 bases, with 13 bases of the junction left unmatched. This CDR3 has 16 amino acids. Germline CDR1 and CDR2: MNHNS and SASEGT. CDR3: CATGGTSGTSLDTQYF. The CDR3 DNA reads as TGTGCCACCGGGGGGACTAGCGGGACATCGCTGGATACGCAGTATTTT.

CDR3 loop: CASSPGLAGETGELFF. CDR3 nucleotides: TGCGCCAGCAGTCCGGGACTAGCGGGAGAAACCGGGGAGCTGTTTTTT. The chain joins TRBV10-1 to TRBJ2-2, with TRBD2 matching over 14 bases. V shed 5 bases and J 5 bases; nucleotides not matched to a gene: 4. The CDR3 is 16 amino acids. Per the germline V gene, CDR1 is WNHNN and CDR2 is SYGVQD (reference sequence).

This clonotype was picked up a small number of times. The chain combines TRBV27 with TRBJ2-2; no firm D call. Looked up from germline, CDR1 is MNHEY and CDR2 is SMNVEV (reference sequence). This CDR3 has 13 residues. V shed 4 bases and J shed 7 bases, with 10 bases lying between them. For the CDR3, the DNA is TGTGCCAGCAGTTCCCTAAGAAACGGGGAGCTGTTTTTT. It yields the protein CASSSLRNGELFF.

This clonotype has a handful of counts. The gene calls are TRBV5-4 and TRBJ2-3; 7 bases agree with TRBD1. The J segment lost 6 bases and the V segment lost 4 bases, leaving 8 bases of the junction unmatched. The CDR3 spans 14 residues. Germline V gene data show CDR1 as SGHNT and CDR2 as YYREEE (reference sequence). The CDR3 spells CASSGAQGPDTQYF. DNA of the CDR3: TGTGCCAGCAGCGGAGCACAGGGGCCGGATACGCAGTATTTT.

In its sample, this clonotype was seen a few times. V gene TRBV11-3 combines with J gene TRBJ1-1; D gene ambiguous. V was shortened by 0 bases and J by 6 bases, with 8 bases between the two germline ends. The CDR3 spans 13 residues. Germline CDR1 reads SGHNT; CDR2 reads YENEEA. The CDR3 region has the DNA TGTGCCAGCAGCTTAGACGGTAGGGCTGAAGCTTTCTTT. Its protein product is CASSLDGRAEAFF. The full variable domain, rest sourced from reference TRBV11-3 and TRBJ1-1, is EAGVVQSPRYKIIEKKQPVAFWCNPISGHNTLYWYLQNLGQGPELLIRYENEEAVDDSQLPKDRFSAERLKGVDSTLKIQPAELGDSAVYLCASSLDGRAEAFFGQGTRLTVV.

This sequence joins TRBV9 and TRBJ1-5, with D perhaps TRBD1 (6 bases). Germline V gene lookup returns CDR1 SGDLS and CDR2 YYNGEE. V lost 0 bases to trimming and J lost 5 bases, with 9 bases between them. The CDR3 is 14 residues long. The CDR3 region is CASSVEGDHQPQHF. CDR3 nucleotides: TGTGCCAGCAGCGTAGAGGGGGATCATCAGCCCCAGCATTTT.

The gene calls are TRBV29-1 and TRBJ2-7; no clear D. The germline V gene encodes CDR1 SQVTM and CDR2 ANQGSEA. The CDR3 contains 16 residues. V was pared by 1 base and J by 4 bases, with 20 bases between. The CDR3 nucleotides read TGCAGCGTTGAAGGGGGTACAGTCGGCGAAGGGTACGAGCAGTACTTC. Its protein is CSVEGGTVGEGYEQYF.

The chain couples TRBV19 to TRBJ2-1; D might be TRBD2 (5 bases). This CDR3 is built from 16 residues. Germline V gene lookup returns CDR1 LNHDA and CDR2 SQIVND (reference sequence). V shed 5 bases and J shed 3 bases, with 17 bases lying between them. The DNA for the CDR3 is TGTGCCAGTAGTCACGGCGGGCGTATTGGCTACAATGAGCAGTTCTTC. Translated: CASSHGGRIGYNEQFF.

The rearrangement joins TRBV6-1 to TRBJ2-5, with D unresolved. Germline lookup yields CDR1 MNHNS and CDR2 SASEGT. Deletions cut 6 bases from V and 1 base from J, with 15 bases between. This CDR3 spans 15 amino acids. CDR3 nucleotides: TGTGCCAGCAGGTACATAGTTGGATTCCAAGAGACCCAGTACTTC. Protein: CASRYIVGFQETQYF.

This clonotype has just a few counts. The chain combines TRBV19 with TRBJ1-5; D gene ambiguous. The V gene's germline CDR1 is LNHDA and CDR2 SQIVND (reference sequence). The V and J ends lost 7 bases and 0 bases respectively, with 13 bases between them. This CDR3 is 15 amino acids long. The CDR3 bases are TGTGCCAGTATCCCCGGAGGCTATAGCAATCAGCCCCAGCATTTT. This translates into CASIPGGYSNQPQHF.

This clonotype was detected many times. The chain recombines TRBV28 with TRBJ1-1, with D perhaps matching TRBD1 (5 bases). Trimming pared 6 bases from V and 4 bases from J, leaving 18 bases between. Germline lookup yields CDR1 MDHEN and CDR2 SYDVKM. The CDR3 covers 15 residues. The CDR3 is CASSAPGGVGTEAFF. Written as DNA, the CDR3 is TGTGCCAGCAGCGCTCCTGGGGGGGTGGGCACTGAAGCTTTCTTT.

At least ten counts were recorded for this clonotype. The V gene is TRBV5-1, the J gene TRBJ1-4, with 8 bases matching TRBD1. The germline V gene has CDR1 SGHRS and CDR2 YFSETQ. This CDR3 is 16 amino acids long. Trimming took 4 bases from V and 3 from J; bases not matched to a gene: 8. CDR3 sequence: CASSRRPGQANEKLFF. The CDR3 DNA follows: TGCGCCAGCAGCCGACGACCGGGACAGGCTAATGAAAAACTGTTTTTT.

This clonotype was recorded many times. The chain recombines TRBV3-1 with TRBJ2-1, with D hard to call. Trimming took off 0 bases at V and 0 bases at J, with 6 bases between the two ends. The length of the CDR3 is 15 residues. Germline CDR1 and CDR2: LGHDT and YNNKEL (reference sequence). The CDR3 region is CASSQDSSSYNEQFF. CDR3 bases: TGTGCCAGCAGCCAAGACTCTAGCTCCTACAATGAGCAGTTCTTC.

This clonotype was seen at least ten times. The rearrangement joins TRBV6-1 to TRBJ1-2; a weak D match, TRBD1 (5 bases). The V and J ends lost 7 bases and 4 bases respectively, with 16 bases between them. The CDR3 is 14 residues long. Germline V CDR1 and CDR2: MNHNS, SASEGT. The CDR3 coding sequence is TGTGCCAGCACCCCTTCCAGACAGACCTATGGCTACACCTTC. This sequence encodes CASTPSRQTYGYTF.